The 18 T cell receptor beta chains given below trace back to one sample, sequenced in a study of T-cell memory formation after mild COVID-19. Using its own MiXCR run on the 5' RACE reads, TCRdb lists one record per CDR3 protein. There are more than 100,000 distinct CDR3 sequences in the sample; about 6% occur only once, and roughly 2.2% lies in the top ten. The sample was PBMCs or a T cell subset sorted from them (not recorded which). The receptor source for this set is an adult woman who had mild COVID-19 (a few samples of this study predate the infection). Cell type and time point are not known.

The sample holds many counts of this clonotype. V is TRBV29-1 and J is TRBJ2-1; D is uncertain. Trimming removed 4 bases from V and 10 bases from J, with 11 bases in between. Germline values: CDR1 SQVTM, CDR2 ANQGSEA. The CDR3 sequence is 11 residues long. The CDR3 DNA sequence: TGCAGCGTTGCCCTTAGTCAGGAGCAGTTCTTC. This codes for CSVALSQEQFF.

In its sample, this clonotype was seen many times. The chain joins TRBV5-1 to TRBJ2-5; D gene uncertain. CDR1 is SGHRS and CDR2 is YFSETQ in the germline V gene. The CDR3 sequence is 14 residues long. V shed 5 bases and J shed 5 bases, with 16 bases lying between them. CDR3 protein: CASSPGSGRETQYF. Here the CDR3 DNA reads TGCGCCAGCAGTCCTGGGTCCGGAAGGGAGACCCAGTACTTC.

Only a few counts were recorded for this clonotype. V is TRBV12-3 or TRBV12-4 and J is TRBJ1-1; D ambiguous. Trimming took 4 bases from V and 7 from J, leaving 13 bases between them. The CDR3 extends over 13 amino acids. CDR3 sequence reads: CASSSPRDREAFF. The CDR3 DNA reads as TGTGCCAGCAGTTCTCCGAGGGATCGTGAAGCTTTCTTT.

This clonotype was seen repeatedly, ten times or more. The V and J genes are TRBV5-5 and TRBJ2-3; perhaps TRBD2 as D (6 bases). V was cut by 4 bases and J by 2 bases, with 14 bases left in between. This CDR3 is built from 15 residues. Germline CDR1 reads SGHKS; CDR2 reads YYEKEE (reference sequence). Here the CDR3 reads CASSPGDFPTDTQYF. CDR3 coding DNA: TGTGCCAGCAGCCCGGGGGACTTTCCCACAGATACGCAGTATTTT.

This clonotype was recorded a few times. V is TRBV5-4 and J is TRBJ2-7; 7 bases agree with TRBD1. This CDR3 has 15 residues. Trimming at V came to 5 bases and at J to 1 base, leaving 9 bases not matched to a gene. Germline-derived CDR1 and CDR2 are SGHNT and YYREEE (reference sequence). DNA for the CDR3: TGTGCCAGCAGTGAGGAGCAGGGGGTTTCCTACGAGCAGTACTTC. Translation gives CASSEEQGVSYEQYF.

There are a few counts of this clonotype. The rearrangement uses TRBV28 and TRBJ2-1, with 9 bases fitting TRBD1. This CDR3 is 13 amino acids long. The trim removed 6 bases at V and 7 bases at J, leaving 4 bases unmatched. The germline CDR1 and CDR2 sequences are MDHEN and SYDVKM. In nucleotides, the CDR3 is TGTGCCAGCAGGGGACAGGGCGGGAATGAGCAGTTCTTC. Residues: CASRGQGGNEQFF.

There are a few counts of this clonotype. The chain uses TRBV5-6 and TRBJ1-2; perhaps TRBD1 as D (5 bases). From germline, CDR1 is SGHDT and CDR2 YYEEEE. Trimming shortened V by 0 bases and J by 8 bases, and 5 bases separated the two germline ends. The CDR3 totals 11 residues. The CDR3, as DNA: TGTGCCAGCAGCTTGGCAGGGGGCTACACCTTC. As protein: CASSLAGGYTF.

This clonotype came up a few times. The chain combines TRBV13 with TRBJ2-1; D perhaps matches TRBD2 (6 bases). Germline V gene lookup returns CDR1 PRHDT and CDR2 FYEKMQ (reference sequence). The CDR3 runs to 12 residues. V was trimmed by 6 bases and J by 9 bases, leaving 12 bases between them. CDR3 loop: CASRQVGGEQFF. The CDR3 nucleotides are TGTGCCAGCAGACAGGTGGGGGGTGAGCAGTTCTTC.

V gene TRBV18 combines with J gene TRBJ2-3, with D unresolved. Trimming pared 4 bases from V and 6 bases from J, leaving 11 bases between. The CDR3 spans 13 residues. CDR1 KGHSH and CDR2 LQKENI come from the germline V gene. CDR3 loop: CASSRDAGDTQYF. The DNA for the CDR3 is TGTGCCAGCTCACGGGATGCCGGTGATACGCAGTATTTT.

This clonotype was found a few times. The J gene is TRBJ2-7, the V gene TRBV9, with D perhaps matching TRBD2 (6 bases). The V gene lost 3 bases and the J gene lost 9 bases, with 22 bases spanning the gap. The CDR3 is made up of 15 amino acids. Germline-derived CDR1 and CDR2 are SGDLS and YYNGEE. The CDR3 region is CASSATGAEGYRQYF. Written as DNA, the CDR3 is TGTGCCAGCAGCGCGACGGGAGCGGAGGGGTATCGGCAGTACTTC.

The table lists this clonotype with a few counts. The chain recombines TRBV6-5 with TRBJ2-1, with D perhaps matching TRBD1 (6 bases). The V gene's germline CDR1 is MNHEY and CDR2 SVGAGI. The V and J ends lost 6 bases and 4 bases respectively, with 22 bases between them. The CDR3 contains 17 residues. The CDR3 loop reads CASRPLTGIGIYNEQFF. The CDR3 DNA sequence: TGTGCCAGCAGACCGTTGACAGGAATTGGAATTTACAATGAGCAGTTCTTC.

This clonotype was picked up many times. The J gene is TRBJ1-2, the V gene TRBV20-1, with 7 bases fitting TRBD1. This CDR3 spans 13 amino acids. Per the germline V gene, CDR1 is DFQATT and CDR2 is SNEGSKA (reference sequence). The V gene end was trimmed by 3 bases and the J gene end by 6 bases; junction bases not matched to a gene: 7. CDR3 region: CSASAGTAHGYTF. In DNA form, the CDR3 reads TGCAGTGCTAGCGCTGGGACAGCCCATGGCTACACCTTC.

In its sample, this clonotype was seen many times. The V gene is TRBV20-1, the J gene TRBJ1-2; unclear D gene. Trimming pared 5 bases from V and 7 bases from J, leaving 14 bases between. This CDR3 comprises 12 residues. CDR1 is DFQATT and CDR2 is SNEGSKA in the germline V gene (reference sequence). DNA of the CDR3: TGCAGTGCTTATGACGGCGCGGGTGGCTACACCTTC. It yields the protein CSAYDGAGGYTF.

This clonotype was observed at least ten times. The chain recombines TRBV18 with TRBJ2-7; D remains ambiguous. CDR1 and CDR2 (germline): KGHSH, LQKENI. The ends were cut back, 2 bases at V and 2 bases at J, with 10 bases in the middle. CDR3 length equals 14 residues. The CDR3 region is CASSPLVRPYEQYF. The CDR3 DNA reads TGTGCCAGCTCACCATTAGTCAGACCCTACGAGCAGTACTTC.

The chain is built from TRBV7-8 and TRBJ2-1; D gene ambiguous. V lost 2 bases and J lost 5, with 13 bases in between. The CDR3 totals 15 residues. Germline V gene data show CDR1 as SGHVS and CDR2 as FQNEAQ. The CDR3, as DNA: TGTGCCAGCAGCTTATACCGAGACTCACACAATGAGCAGTTCTTC. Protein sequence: CASSLYRDSHNEQFF.

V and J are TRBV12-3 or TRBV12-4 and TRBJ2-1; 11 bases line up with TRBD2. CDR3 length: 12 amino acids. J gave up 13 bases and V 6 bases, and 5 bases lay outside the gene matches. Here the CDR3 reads CASSLTSGIQFF. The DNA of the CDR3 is TGTGCCAGCAGCCTGACTAGCGGGATACAGTTCTTC.

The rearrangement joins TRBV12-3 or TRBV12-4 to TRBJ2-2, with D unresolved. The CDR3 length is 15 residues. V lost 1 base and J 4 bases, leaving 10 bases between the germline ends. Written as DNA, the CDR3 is TGTGCCAGCAGTTTAGTTTCTCGAGGCACCGGGGAGCTGTTTTTT. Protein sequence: CASSLVSRGTGELFF.

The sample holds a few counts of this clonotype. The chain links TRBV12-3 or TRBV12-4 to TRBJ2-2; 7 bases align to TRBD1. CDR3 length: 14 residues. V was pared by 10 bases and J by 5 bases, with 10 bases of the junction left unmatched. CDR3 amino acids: CATSPGGVTGELFF. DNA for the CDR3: TGTGCCACCTCACCAGGGGGAGTGACCGGGGAGCTGTTTTTT.